One and the same sample provided the 11 T cell receptor beta chains below, sequenced in a study of blood T cell repertoires in COVID-19. Sequenced by immunoSEQ multiplex PCR; TCRdb stores in-frame clones only, minus some. The sample lists about 210,000 clones; about 86% were seen once. Sequenced: PBMCs or T cells enriched from blood (not recorded which). These receptors were taken from a woman aged 35 to 49 with acute COVID-19.

CDR3 region: CASRWDRNEQFF. CDR3 DNA: TGTGCCAGCAGGTGGGACAGAAATGAGCAGTTCTTC. The gene calls are TRBV2 and TRBJ2-1; TRBD1 matches 7 bases. Germline CDR1 SNHLY, CDR2 FYNNEI. With 6 bases clipped from V and 7 bases from J, the junction kept 3 bases outside the gene matches. CDR3 length equals 12 residues. Full variable domain (missing parts from reference TRBV2 and TRBJ2-1): EPEVTQTPSHQVTQMGQEVILRCVPISNHLYFYWYRQILGQKVEFLVSFYNNEISEKSEIFDDQFSVERPDGSNFTLKIRSTKLEDSAMYFCASRWDRNEQFFGPGTRLTVL.

The CDR3 nucleotides read TGCAGTGCTAGTGGGGGACAGGGGAGCAATCAGCCCCAGCATTTT. This codes for CSASGGQGSNQPQHF. This chain links TRBV20-1 with TRBJ1-5; 10 nucleotides match TRBD1. The CDR3 consists of 15 residues. V shed 3 bases, J shed 1 base, and the junction held 3 bases outside the gene matches. Germline V gene data show CDR1 as DFQATT and CDR2 as SNEGSKA (reference sequence).

The chain links TRBV7-9 to TRBJ2-7; no clear D. Per germline, CDR1 SEHNR and CDR2 FQNEAQ (reference sequence). The CDR3 has 12 amino acids. Between the trimmed V and J ends, which lost 5 bases and 6 bases, there was a span of 11 bases. CDR3 nucleotide sequence: TGTGCCAGCAGCCCCAGTCTTCCCGAGCAGTACTTC. Protein: CASSPSLPEQYF.

The chain uses TRBV7-3 and TRBJ2-1; TRBD2 aligns across 10 bases. V dropped 5 bases and J dropped 9; count of bases not matched to a gene: 13. CDR1 is SGHTA and CDR2 is FQGTGA in the germline V gene. The CDR3 totals 16 residues. This chain's CDR3 is CASSQASSGRDAEQFF. CDR3 nucleotide sequence: TGTGCCAGCAGCCAGGCTTCTAGCGGGAGAGACGCTGAGCAGTTCTTC.

This clone was picked up one time. This chain uses TRBV3-1 (or the pseudogene TRBV3-2) with TRBJ1-2; 10 bases align to TRBD1. Trimming took 1 base from V and 5 from J; bases not matched to a gene: 4. CDR3 size: 15 residues. Germline V gene data show CDR1 as LGHDT and CDR2 as YNNKEL (reference sequence). In DNA form, the CDR3 reads TGTGCCAGCAGCCAAGCTGGGACAGGGGATTATGGCTACACCTTC. Its translation: CASSQAGTGDYGYTF.

This clone has a single count. The rearrangement uses TRBV14 and TRBJ1-1, with 7 nucleotides matching TRBD1. Germline V CDR1 and CDR2: SGHDN, FVKESK. The CDR3 loop spans 13 amino acids. J lost 3 bases, V lost 6 bases, and 4 bases had no gene match. The CDR3 reads CASRRTGDTEAFF. The CDR3 nucleotides are TGTGCCAGCAGACGCACAGGGGACACTGAAGCTTTCTTT.

The chain recombines TRBV3-1 (or the pseudogene TRBV3-2) with TRBJ1-1; TRBD1 might be the D (6 bases). This CDR3 region has 13 residues. Between the trimmed V and J ends, which lost 6 bases and 2 bases, there was a span of 10 bases. CDR1 and CDR2 (germline): LGHDT, YNNKEL (reference sequence). The CDR3 sequence is CASRPRGNTEAFF. The CDR3 region has the DNA TGTGCCAGCAGACCCAGGGGTAACACTGAAGCTTTCTTT.

This chain links TRBV28 with TRBJ2-7, with no clear D. The CDR3 has 13 residues. V dropped 2 bases and J dropped 3 bases, with 8 bases sitting between them. Germline values: CDR1 MDHEN, CDR2 SYDVKM. The CDR3 DNA is TGTGCCAGCAGTTTAGGTTCGGTCTACGAGCAGTACTTC. Protein sequence: CASSLGSVYEQYF.

The J gene is TRBJ1-4, the V gene TRBV5-6, with a possible D match to TRBD1 (6 bases). CDR3 length: 18 residues. V was clipped by 2 bases and J by 8 bases, with 25 bases between them. Per the germline V gene, CDR1 is SGHDT and CDR2 is YYEEEE. The CDR3 DNA reads as TGTGCCAGCAGCTTAAGGGAGCCGATGCCAGGGGCGCAGGAAAAACTGTTTTTT. Protein product: CASSLREPMPGAQEKLFF.

The chain combines TRBV30 with TRBJ2-3; no clear D. This CDR3 is built from 13 residues. Per germline, CDR1 GTSNPN and CDR2 SVGIG (reference sequence). Trimming removed 6 bases at V and 2 bases at J, with 12 bases between. The CDR3 loop is CACSRTTTDTQYF. DNA for the CDR3: TGTGCCTGTAGCAGAACAACCACAGATACGCAGTATTTT.

The chain combines TRBV12-3 or TRBV12-4 with TRBJ2-1; 7 bases agree with TRBD1. The CDR3 extends over 11 amino acids. The junction had 2 bases not matched to a gene; V was cut back by 6 bases and J by 9 bases. CDR3 in DNA: TGTGCCAGCAGCCACAGGGGTGAGCAGTTCTTC. Translated, it gives CASSHRGEQFF.